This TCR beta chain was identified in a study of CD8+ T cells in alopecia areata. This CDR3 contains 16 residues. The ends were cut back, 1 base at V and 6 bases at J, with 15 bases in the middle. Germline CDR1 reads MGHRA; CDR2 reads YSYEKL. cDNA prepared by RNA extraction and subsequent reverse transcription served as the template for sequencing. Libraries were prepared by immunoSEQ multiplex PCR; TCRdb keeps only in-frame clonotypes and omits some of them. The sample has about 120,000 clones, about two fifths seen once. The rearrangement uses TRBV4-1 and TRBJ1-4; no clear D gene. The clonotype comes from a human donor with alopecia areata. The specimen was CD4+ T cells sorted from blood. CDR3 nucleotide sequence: TGCGCCAGCAGCCAAGGTAAAGGGAAACAACATGAAAAACTGTTTTTT. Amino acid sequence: CASSQGKGKQHEKLFF.